This entry is about one TCR beta chain. Original processing methods: Amplification from reference gene primers served as the basis for estimated nucleated cell counts. The method was immunoSEQ multiplex PCR; TCRdb's version includes in-frame clones alone and lacks a portion of them. V, J and clone size reflect that table, while D and trimming were determined from the DNA. Of roughly 36,000 clones listed, about 89% are singletons. The ends were cut back, 1 base at V and 5 bases at J, with 9 bases in the middle. The CDR3 sequence is 14 residues long. CDR1 MGHRA and CDR2 YSYEKL come from the germline V gene. The data derive from a study of blood T cell repertoires in COVID-19. As for the study in general: There were acute and convalescent COVID-19 samples, and they came from the United States, Italy and Spain.

The source of this sequence is a middle-aged man with active or convalescent COVID-19. The chain carries TRBV4-1 and TRBJ1-5; D remains ambiguous. Source material: peripheral blood. CDR3 loop: CASSQGPGDQPQHF. The CDR3 region has the DNA TGCGCCAGCAGCCAAGGTCCGGGAGATCAGCCCCAGCATTTT.